This T cell receptor beta chain came from a study of T cell responses to AZD1222 COVID-19 vaccine. Whole-study results and caveats: Clonal diversity may have been underestimated, and the donors were mostly white British, with more females than males.

As concerns this clone: What it binds is not known.

TCRdb's copy holds only in-frame clones and misses some; the assay was immunoSEQ multiplex PCR. The table shows approximately 100,000 clones, with around 87% occurring only once. V was cut by 3 bases and J by 0 bases, with 15 bases left in between. CDR3 length equals 18 residues. Germline CDR1 MGHRA, CDR2 YSYEKL. This specimen consisted of peripheral blood, obtained 28 days after the second AZD1222 dose. The chain couples TRBV4-1 to TRBJ1-6; D gene unclear. The receptor's source is an adult who received the AZD1222 COVID-19 vaccine. The CDR3 loop is CASSQDVGQSSYNSPLHF. The CDR3 DNA follows: TGCGCCAGCAGCCAGGACGTCGGGCAAAGCTCCTATAATTCACCCCTCCACTTT.